Included here is one TCR beta chain sequence, with context. The data are from a study of chronic HIV infection and antiretroviral therapy. CDR3 length equals 14 residues. With 2 bases removed from V and 4 bases from J, the gap between germline ends came to 10 bases. Per the germline V gene, CDR1 is ENHRY and CDR2 is SYGVKD. MiXCR, applied by TCRdb to the 5' RACE reads, yields one record per CDR3 protein. The sample consists of approximately 30,000 distinct CDR3 sequences, under 9.5% of them appearing once. The specimen sequenced was peripheral blood. The chain combines TRBV10-3 with TRBJ2-3; unclear D gene. The receptor comes from an adult who had HIV and had not received antiretroviral therapy, or was an uninfected healthy control (not recorded which). CDR3 region: CAISEPGVADTQYF. The CDR3 bases are TGTGCCATCAGTGAGCCTGGGGTGGCAGATACGCAGTATTTT.